The sequence of this T cell receptor (beta chain) was determined in a study of graft-versus-host responses after intestinal transplantation. Study at large: Grafts were multivisceral, liver-intestinal, or isolated intestinal.

Method: immunoSEQ multiplex PCR; TCRdb's copy keeps in-frame clones and lacks some. The repertoire holds approximately 25,000 clones, with more than 90% as singletons. Trimming stripped 4 bases from V and 0 bases from J, with 13 bases between. The CDR3 consists of 16 residues. Germline CDR1 and CDR2: MDHEN and SYDVKM. This chain links TRBV28 with TRBJ1-5; TRBD1 might be the D (6 bases). The material was PBMCs, obtained nearly 31 days after intestinal transplant. The sequence came from a human patient who received an intestinal transplant, so some T cells may come from the graft donor. DNA of the CDR3: TGTGCCAGCAGTTATCTACAGGGTTATAGCAATCAGCCCCAGCATTTT. This gives the protein CASSYLQGYSNQPQHF.